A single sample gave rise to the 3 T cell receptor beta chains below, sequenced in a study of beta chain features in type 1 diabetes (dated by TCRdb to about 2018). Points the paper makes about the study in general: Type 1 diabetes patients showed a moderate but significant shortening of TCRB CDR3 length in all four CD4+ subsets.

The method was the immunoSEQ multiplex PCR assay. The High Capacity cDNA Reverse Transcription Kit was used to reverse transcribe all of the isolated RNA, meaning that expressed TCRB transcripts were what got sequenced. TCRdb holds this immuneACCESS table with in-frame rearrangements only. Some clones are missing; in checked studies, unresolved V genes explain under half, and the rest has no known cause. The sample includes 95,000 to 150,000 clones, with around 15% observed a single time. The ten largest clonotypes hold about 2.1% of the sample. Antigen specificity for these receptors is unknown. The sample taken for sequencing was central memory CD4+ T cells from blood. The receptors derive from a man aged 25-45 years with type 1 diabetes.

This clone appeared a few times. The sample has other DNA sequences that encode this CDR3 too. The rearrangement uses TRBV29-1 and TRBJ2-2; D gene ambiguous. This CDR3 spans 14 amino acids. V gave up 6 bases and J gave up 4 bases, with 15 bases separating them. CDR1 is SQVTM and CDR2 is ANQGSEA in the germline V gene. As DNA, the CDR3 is TGCAGCGTGGGCGCTTCTTCGTCCACCGGGGAGCTGTTTTTT. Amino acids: CSVGASSSTGELFF.

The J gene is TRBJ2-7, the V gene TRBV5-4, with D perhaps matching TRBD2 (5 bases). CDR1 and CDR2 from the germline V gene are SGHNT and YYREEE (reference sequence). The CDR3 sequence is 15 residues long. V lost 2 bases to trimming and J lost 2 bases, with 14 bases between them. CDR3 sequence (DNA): TGTGCCAGCAGCTTTGGCCAGGACTTAACCTACGAGCAGTACTTC. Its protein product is CASSFGQDLTYEQYF.

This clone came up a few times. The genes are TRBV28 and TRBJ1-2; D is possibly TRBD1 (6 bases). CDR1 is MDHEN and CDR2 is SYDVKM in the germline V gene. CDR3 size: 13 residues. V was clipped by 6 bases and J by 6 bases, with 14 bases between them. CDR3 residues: CASSPQGQNGYTF. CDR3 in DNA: TGTGCCAGCAGCCCACAGGGTCAGAATGGCTACACCTTC.